A single sample is the source of the 27 T cell receptor beta chains below, sequenced in a study of OX40 agonist ivuxolimab in advanced cancers. Libraries were prepared through the immunoSEQ multiplex PCR assay. Drawn from immuneACCESS, this table holds only the in-frame rearrangements with V and J called that TCRdb kept. Clones are partly lost; checked studies trace under half to an unresolved V gene and leave the rest unexplained. In this sample the table shows about 13,000 clones, under 80% of which occur a single time. About 30% of the sample lies in the top ten. The specimen comprised CD4+ or CD8+ T cells sorted from blood, sampled in a trial of the OX40 agonist ivuxolimab. The receptors here all came from an adult with an advanced solid tumor such as melanoma, head and neck, liver or kidney cancer.

The chain employs TRBV9 and TRBJ2-1; D is ambiguous. The CDR3 sequence is 15 residues long. Between the trimmed V and J ends, which lost 3 bases and 7 bases, there was a span of 17 bases. The V gene's germline CDR1 is SGDLS and CDR2 YYNGEE. The CDR3 loop is CASSAWAAAGNEQFF. The DNA for the CDR3 is TGTGCCAGCAGCGCGTGGGCAGCAGCCGGGAATGAGCAGTTCTTC.

Sample share makes this clone medium-sized. The chain employs TRBV9 and TRBJ2-1; 7 nucleotides match TRBD1. V lost 1 base, J lost 0 bases, and 7 bases stayed unmatched. CDR1 and CDR2 (germline): SGDLS, YYNGEE. This CDR3 is built from 17 residues. CDR3 nucleotide sequence: TGTGCCAGCAGCGTACCAGTACAGGGGAGCTCCTACAATGAGCAGTTCTTC. It is translated as CASSVPVQGSSYNEQFF.

This clone came up once. This chain joins TRBV27 and TRBJ2-1; no firm D call. CDR3 length equals 15 residues. V dropped 3 bases and J dropped 6 bases, with 15 bases sitting between them. CDR1 and CDR2 (germline): MNHEY, SMNVEV (reference sequence). CDR3 coding DNA: TGTGCCAGCAGTTTGTCAGGAGTTGCGCTCAATGAGCAGTTCTTC. Protein product: CASSLSGVALNEQFF.

V usage is TRBV7-6 and J usage is TRBJ2-1, with 9 positions matching TRBD2. Germline V gives CDR1 SGHVS, CDR2 FNYEAQ. V lost 5 bases and J lost 1; bases outside the gene matches: 12. The CDR3 covers 18 residues. The CDR3 loop reads CASSNSVASGTSYNEQFF. The CDR3 DNA sequence: TGTGCCAGCAGCAATAGTGTCGCTAGCGGGACGTCCTACAATGAGCAGTTCTTC.

V usage is TRBV19 and J usage is TRBJ2-3; D is uncertain. The germline V gene encodes CDR1 LNHDA and CDR2 SQIVND (reference sequence). The CDR3 sequence is 16 residues long. Between the trimmed V and J ends, which lost 6 bases and 2 bases, there was a span of 18 bases. CDR3 nucleotide sequence: TGTGCCAGTAGAAACGGAGACTGGAGTGTCACAGATACGCAGTATTTT. Its translation is CASRNGDWSVTDTQYF.

The chain uses TRBV9 and TRBJ1-3; 8 bases line up with TRBD1. Germline trimming cut 6 bases from V and 4 bases from J; bases unmatched to any gene: 9. CDR1 SGDLS and CDR2 YYNGEE come from the germline V gene. The CDR3 contains 15 residues. CDR3 loop: CASTPGTGEGNTIYF. The CDR3 DNA reads as TGTGCCAGCACCCCCGGGACAGGCGAGGGAAACACCATATATTTT. Variable domain in full (rest from reference TRBV9 and TRBJ1-3): DSGVTQTPKHLITATGQRVTLRCSPRSGDLSVYWYQQSLDQGLQFLIQYYNGEERAKGNILERFSAQQFPDLHSELNLSSLELGDSALYFCASTPGTGEGNTIYFGEGSWLTVV.

The chain has TRBV9 and TRBJ2-2; D call uncertain. This CDR3 has 13 amino acids. Germline V CDR1 and CDR2: SGDLS, YYNGEE. Trimming took off 0 bases at V and 5 bases at J, with 5 bases between the two ends. For the CDR3, the DNA is TGTGCCAGCAGCGTAGATGGGACCGGGGAGCTGTTTTTT. Its protein is CASSVDGTGELFF.

By share of the sample, this clone is medium-sized (0.01 to 0.1%). The chain couples TRBV18 to TRBJ2-3, with 10 nucleotides matching TRBD1. This CDR3 has 16 amino acids. The V gene end was trimmed by 6 bases and the J gene end by 4 bases; junction bases not matched to a gene: 10. Germline CDR1 is KGHSH and CDR2 is LQKENI. CDR3 in DNA: TGTGCCAGCTCCCCAGATCAGACAGGGGGCGCAGATACGCAGTATTTT. This translates into CASSPDQTGGADTQYF.

This clone was observed a few times. The chain combines TRBV13 with TRBJ2-2, with 12 nucleotides matching TRBD2. Germline CDR1 is PRHDT and CDR2 is FYEKMQ (reference sequence). V lost 7 bases to trimming and J lost 3 bases; unmatched junction nucleotides: 3. The CDR3 extends over 15 amino acids. Written as DNA, the CDR3 is TGTGCCAGCAACCCTAGCGGGAGGGACACCGGGGAGCTGTTTTTT. Its protein product is CASNPSGRDTGELFF.

The rearrangement links TRBV7-9 to TRBJ2-7, with a tentative D call TRBD2 (5 bases). Germline-derived CDR1 and CDR2 are SEHNR and FQNEAQ (reference sequence). This CDR3 is built from 14 residues. Between the trimmed V and J ends, which lost 3 bases and 3 bases, there was a span of 12 bases. This chain's CDR3 is CASSFAGKNYEQYF. The CDR3 DNA follows: TGTGCCAGCAGCTTTGCCGGGAAGAACTACGAGCAGTACTTC.

The gene calls are TRBV28 and TRBJ2-5; TRBD2 agrees at 11 bases. The J call may be wrong; the DNA end is better matched by TRBJ2-7. The CDR3 spans 14 residues. Germline assignment: CDR1 MDHEN and CDR2 SYDVKM. CDR3 nucleotides: TGTGCCAGCAGTCCTAGCGGGAGGTACCTCGAGCAGTACTTC. It is translated as CASSPSGRYLEQYF.

V usage is TRBV2 and J usage is TRBJ1-3; the D gene is possibly TRBD1 (5 bases). With 11 bases removed from V and 0 bases from J, the gap between germline ends came to 11 bases. The germline gives CDR1 SNHLY, CDR2 FYNNEI. CDR3 size: 13 residues. The CDR3: CAGDQGSGNTIYF. The CDR3 coding sequence is TGTGCCGGTGATCAGGGCTCTGGAAACACCATATATTTT.

The chain couples TRBV4-3 to TRBJ2-5; D gene unclear. The CDR3 extends over 13 amino acids. Germline CDR1 LGHNA, CDR2 YSLEER. V was clipped by 0 bases and J by 1 base, with 3 bases between them. The CDR3 sequence is CASSQDFQETQYF. As DNA, the CDR3 is TGCGCCAGCAGCCAAGACTTCCAAGAGACCCAGTACTTC.

The V call is TRBV11-2, the J call TRBJ2-2; the D is unclear. The CDR3 contains 17 residues. CDR1 and CDR2 (germline): SGHAT, FQNNGV. V lost 0 bases to trimming and J lost 1 base, with 12 bases between them. The DNA of the CDR3 is TGTGCCAGCAGCTTAGAGATCTACGGTGGGAACACCGGGGAGCTGTTTTTT. Amino acid sequence: CASSLEIYGGNTGELFF.

This clone was recorded a few times. The chain is built from TRBV9 and TRBJ1-2, with D perhaps TRBD1 (5 bases). The CDR3 totals 15 residues. V lost 3 bases, J lost 3 bases, and 15 bases lay in between. Germline V gene data show CDR1 as SGDLS and CDR2 as YYNGEE. CDR3 protein: CASSGGGGGDYGYTF. In DNA, the CDR3 is TGTGCCAGCAGCGGTGGAGGTGGAGGGGACTATGGCTACACCTTC.

The chain combines TRBV6-4 with TRBJ2-3, with 8 bases fitting TRBD1. The CDR3 runs to 15 residues. Germline CDR1 MRHNA, CDR2 SNTAGT. J gave up 4 bases and V 2 bases, and 5 bases lay outside the gene matches. CDR3 region: CASSDRGQGSDTQYF. The CDR3 DNA follows: TGTGCCAGCAGTGACCGTGGACAGGGCTCAGATACGCAGTATTTT.

This rearrangement joins TRBV9 to TRBJ2-3; 8 bases are shared with TRBD1. CDR1 is SGDLS, CDR2 YYNGEE, per germline. The CDR3 is 15 amino acids. After removal of 3 bases from V and 0 bases from J, the junction contained 3 bases not matched to a gene. CDR3 nucleotides: TGTGCCAGCAGCGGACGGACAGGGAGCACAGATACGCAGTATTTT. As protein: CASSGRTGSTDTQYF.

The V call is TRBV30, the J call TRBJ2-1; the match to TRBD1 covers 9 bases. Germline V gene sequence: CDR1 GTSNPN, CDR2 SVGIG (reference sequence). V lost 0 bases to trimming and J lost 14 bases; unmatched junction nucleotides: 8. This CDR3 comprises 13 residues. CDR3 nucleotide sequence: TGTGCCTGGAGTGTAGGACAGGGGTTTTATAAGTTCTTC. This codes for CAWSVGQGFYKFF.

This clone is medium-sized (0.01 to 0.1%). The same CDR3 arises from other DNA sequences in this sample as well. The rearrangement links TRBV7-6 to TRBJ2-7; D gene ambiguous. The CDR3 extends over 13 amino acids. The germline V gene has CDR1 SGHVS and CDR2 FNYEAQ. V was cut by 6 bases and J by 3 bases, with 12 bases left in between. The CDR3 sequence is CASSPGPNYEQYF. CDR3 sequence (DNA): TGTGCCAGCAGTCCCGGGCCCAACTACGAGCAGTACTTC.

This rearrangement joins TRBV9 to TRBJ1-3, with TRBD1 identical over 9 bases. J lost 7 bases, V lost 0 bases, and 5 bases had no gene match. Germline V gene data show CDR1 as SGDLS and CDR2 as YYNGEE. The CDR3 consists of 15 residues. CDR3 bases: TGTGCCAGCAGCGTAGGGGGACAGGGTTTCAACACCATATATTTT. Its protein product is CASSVGGQGFNTIYF.

The V gene is TRBV6-4, the J gene TRBJ2-7, with D perhaps TRBD2 (6 bases). Germline lookup yields CDR1 MRHNA and CDR2 SNTAGT. V was trimmed by 5 bases and J by 6 bases, leaving 17 bases between them. This CDR3 comprises 14 residues. The CDR3 DNA is TGTGCCAGCAGTCAGGACGGGGGAGGAGGCGAGCAGTACTTC. It codes for CASSQDGGGGEQYF.

This clone came up a few times. The V call is TRBV27, the J call TRBJ1-2, with no clear D. Germline-derived CDR1 and CDR2 are MNHEY and SMNVEV (reference sequence). This CDR3 is built from 15 residues. Trimming removed 3 bases at V and 4 bases at J, with 15 bases between. The DNA of the CDR3 is TGTGCCAGCAGTTTTAGTCTAACGACACCCTATGGCTACACCTTC. Translation gives CASSFSLTTPYGYTF.

This chain joins TRBV6-5 and TRBJ1-2; D gene ambiguous. Per the germline V gene, CDR1 is MNHEY and CDR2 is SVGAGI. V lost 0 bases and J 5 bases, leaving 10 bases between the germline ends. The CDR3 spans 14 residues. The CDR3 loop reads CASSYSAPGYGYTF. The CDR3 coding sequence is TGTGCCAGCAGTTACTCGGCCCCGGGGTATGGCTACACCTTC.

This clone is classed as medium-sized. The V call is TRBV12-2, the J call TRBJ1-4. TRBV12-2 is tagged as a pseudogene. CDR3 length: 13 amino acids. The CDR3 nucleotides are TGTGCAAGTCGCTTAGGTGGACCTGAAAAACTGTTTTTT. Translated: CASRLGGPEKLFF.

The chain carries TRBV4-3 and TRBJ2-1; D not certain. Trimming shortened V by 4 bases and J by 2 bases, and 9 bases separated the two germline ends. The CDR3 is 14 amino acids. The germline V gene encodes CDR1 LGHNA and CDR2 YSLEER. CDR3 amino acids: CASSPAWAYNEQFF. The DNA for the CDR3 is TGCGCCAGCAGCCCAGCCTGGGCCTACAATGAGCAGTTCTTC.

Only one count was recorded for this clone. This chain joins TRBV27 and TRBJ2-1, with D uncertain. The CDR3 is made up of 17 amino acids. Germline CDR1 and CDR2: MNHEY and SMNVEV (reference sequence). Trimming shortened V by 5 bases and J by 0 bases, and 17 bases separated the two germline ends. CDR3 loop: CASSLLGTPSSYNEQFF. CDR3 sequence (DNA): TGTGCCAGCAGTCTTCTGGGTACTCCGAGCTCCTACAATGAGCAGTTCTTC.

V and J are TRBV27 and TRBJ2-1; TRBD2 aligns across 13 bases. Germline values: CDR1 MNHEY, CDR2 SMNVEV (reference sequence). This CDR3 is built from 14 residues. Trimming took 8 bases from V and 7 from J; bases not matched to a gene: 5. In DNA, the CDR3 is TGTGCCAGCCTTTGGACTAGCGGGAGTAATGAGCAGTTCTTC. This translates into CASLWTSGSNEQFF.